This is a list of T cell receptor beta chains from one sample in a study of T cells in tuberculosis. The repertoire was sequenced with immunoSEQ multiplex PCR; TCRdb's copy has only in-frame clones and lacks some. The table lists some 34,000 clones, about 90% of them singletons. Sequencing used PBMCs, obtained at tuberculosis diagnosis. The receptors come from an adult with tuberculosis. Each CDR3 is given with its conserved first and last residue. Fields, in order: D gene, J gene, clone size, V gene, CDR3 protein, CDR3 DNA. The D gene is left open where the match is weak. Part of the rows lack a size; the others show once, few, many or a class for expanded clones.

NA,TRBJ1-6,NA,TRBV2,CASSEWHRRSPLHF,TGTGCCAGCAGTGAATGGCATCGGAGATCACCCCTCCACTTT
TRBD2,TRBJ2-1,NA,TRBV9,CASSTRGGGERGTYNEQFF,TGTGCCAGCAGCACCCGAGGGGGAGGGGAGCGGGGGACCTACAATGAGCAGTTCTTC
TRBD2,TRBJ2-7,NA,TRBV4-2,CASSQVSGTSSYEQYF,TGTGCCAGCAGCCAAGTTAGCGGGACTAGCTCCTACGAGCAGTACTTC
NA,TRBJ2-7,NA,TRBV4-1,CASSQDRSKGLYEQYF,TGCGCCAGCAGCCAAGATAGGAGCAAAGGACTCTACGAGCAGTACTTC
TRBD1,TRBJ1-1,NA,TRBV10-1,CASSRTGGQNTEAFF,TGCGCCAGCAGCAGGACAGGGGGCCAGAACACTGAAGCTTTCTTT
TRBD1,TRBJ1-2,NA,TRBV19,CATERTGVPYGYTF,TGTGCCACCGAGCGAACAGGGGTCCCCTATGGCTACACCTTC
TRBD2,TRBJ2-2,NA,TRBV11-2,CASRGGRGGKTGELFF,TGTGCCAGCCGCGGGGGACGGGGAGGGAAAACCGGGGAGCTGTTTTTT
NA,TRBJ1-2,NA,TRBV6-4,CASSDGRGSATNYGYTF,TGTGCCAGCAGTGACGGGAGGGGCTCGGCGACTAACTATGGCTACACCTTC
NA,TRBJ1-1,NA,TRBV28,CGAGDLNTEAFF,TGTGGAGCGGGAGACTTGAACACTGAAGCTTTCTTT
NA,TRBJ1-1,NA,TRBV27,CASRGRITEAFF,TGTGCCAGCAGGGGGCGCATCACTGAAGCTTTCTTT
TRBD1,TRBJ2-7,NA,TRBV19,CASSIRDRSTEQYF,TGTGCCAGTAGTATACGGGACAGGTCGACCGAGCAGTACTTC
TRBD1,TRBJ1-2,NA,TRBV19,CASVIPGQGSYTF,TGTGCCAGTGTAATTCCCGGACAGGGTAGCTACACCTTC
TRBD2,TRBJ2-3,once,TRBV9,CASSVEELAGGPQYF,TGTGCCAGCAGCGTAGAGGAGCTAGCGGGGGGGCCGCAGTATTTT
NA,TRBJ1-3,NA,TRBV9,CASSAALGEGNTIYF,TGTGCCAGCAGCGCTGCCTTGGGAGAAGGAAACACCATATATTTT
NA,TRBJ1-6,few,TRBV6-5,CASSSTWQSPLHF,TGTGCCAGCAGTTCGACTTGGCAATCACCCCTCCACTTT
TRBD1,TRBJ2-1,NA,TRBV30,CAWGGQPLDNEQFF,TGTGCCTGGGGGGGACAGCCTTTGGACAATGAGCAGTTCTTC
TRBD1,TRBJ1-3,NA,TRBV27,CASSPAPGTGILSGNTIYF,TGTGCCAGCAGTCCCGCGCCCGGGACAGGGATTCTCTCTGGAAACACCATATATTTT
NA,TRBJ2-7,NA,TRBV4-3,CASSQVFRSSYEQYF,TGCGCCAGCAGCCAAGTTTTCCGGAGCTCCTACGAGCAGTACTTC
NA,TRBJ2-1,NA,TRBV12-5,CASTPGTYNEQFF,TGTGCTAGTACCCCCGGGACTTACAATGAGCAGTTCTTC
NA,TRBJ1-1,few,TRBV5-6,CASSSPIQGMNTEAFF,TGTGCCAGCAGCTCGCCTATACAGGGTATGAACACTGAAGCTTTCTTT
NA,TRBJ2-5,NA,TRBV7-9,CASSPDGLRTLTQYF,TGTGCCAGCAGCCCCGACGGACTAAGAACCTTAACCCAGTACTTC
TRBD2,TRBJ2-1,NA,TRBV28,CASSFLAGDFNEQFF,TGTGCCAGCAGTTTTCTAGCGGGAGATTTCAATGAGCAGTTCTTC
TRBD2,TRBJ2-3,NA,TRBV30,CAWMREGGGLDTQYF,TGTGCCTGGATGCGAGAGGGCGGGGGGCTAGATACGCAGTATTTT
NA,TRBJ1-4,NA,TRBV4-3,CASSQAAQGRNEKLFF,TGCGCCAGCAGCCAAGCAGCACAGGGCCGGAATGAAAAACTGTTTTTT
NA,TRBJ1-1,once,TRBV4-3,CASSQDSGTEAFF,TGCGCCAGCAGCCAAGATTCCGGGACTGAAGCTTTCTTT
TRBD2,TRBJ2-3,NA,TRBV5-1,CASSWSSGGAVNTDTQYF,TGCGCCAGCAGCTGGTCTAGCGGGGGGGCTGTCAATACAGATACGCAGTATTTT
TRBD2,TRBJ2-5,NA,TRBV5-1,CASSSMTSGGRAQYF,TGCGCCAGCAGCTCCATGACTAGCGGGGGCCGAGCCCAGTACTTC
NA,TRBJ2-7,NA,TRBV5-5,CASSNRAGISYEQYF,TGTGCCAGCAGCAATAGGGCAGGGATCAGCTACGAGCAGTACTTC
TRBD2,TRBJ2-5,NA,TRBV6-1,CATLLSGRAVETQYF,TGTGCCACACTACTTAGCGGGAGGGCCGTAGAGACCCAGTACTTC
NA,TRBJ2-7,NA,TRBV5-4,CASSLAGTGRAEQYF,TGTGCCAGCAGCTTGGCCGGTACAGGGAGGGCCGAGCAGTACTTC
NA,TRBJ1-2,NA,TRBV7-9,CASSLSEYYGYTF,TGTGCCAGCAGCTTATCGGAGTACTATGGCTACACCTTC
NA,TRBJ1-1,NA,TRBV4-1,CASRGLLLNTEAFF,TGCGCCAGCCGGGGGTTATTACTGAACACTGAAGCTTTCTTT
TRBD1,TRBJ2-5,NA,TRBV4-1,CASSQDPNRGQGLLTQYF,TGCGCCAGCAGCCAAGATCCCAATCGGGGACAGGGTTTATTGACCCAGTACTTC
NA,TRBJ1-6,NA,TRBV4-1,CASSQEQGYNSPLHF,TGCGCCAGCAGCCAAGAACAGGGTTATAATTCACCCCTCCACTTT
TRBD2,TRBJ2-4,NA,TRBV28,CASSPAGRAGDIQYF,TGTGCCAGCAGTCCAGCGGGGAGGGCCGGGGACATTCAGTACTTC
TRBD1,TRBJ1-6,NA,TRBV5-4,CASSRDRGNSPLHF,TGTGCCAGCAGCCGCGACAGGGGGAATTCACCCCTCCACTTT
TRBD1,TRBJ2-3,NA,TRBV5-4,CASSPDMTGPSTDTQYF,TGTGCCAGCAGCCCTGACATGACAGGGCCCTCCACAGATACGCAGTATTTT
NA,TRBJ1-1,NA,TRBV7-2,CASSARAGRLNTEAFF,TGTGCCAGCAGCGCTAGGGCAGGGCGTTTGAACACTGAAGCTTTCTTT
NA,TRBJ1-5,NA,TRBV19,CASSMGLALSPQHF,TGTGCCAGTAGTATGGGACTGGCACTTTCGCCCCAGCATTTT
TRBD1,TRBJ1-1,NA,TRBV7-6,CASSSSDRGTEAFF,TGTGCCAGCAGCTCCTCCGACAGGGGCACTGAAGCTTTCTTT
NA,TRBJ1-6,NA,TRBV21-1,CGRSPLHF,TGTGGGAGATCACCCCTCCACTTT
NA,TRBJ2-1,NA,TRBV5-1,CASSLSRAPNEQFF,TGCGCCAGCAGCTTGTCGAGGGCCCCCAATGAGCAGTTCTTC
NA,TRBJ2-1,NA,TRBV28,CASSSERGSRQELYNEQFF,TGTGCCAGCAGCAGCGAGCGGGGAAGCCGACAGGAGCTGTACAATGAGCAGTTCTTC
NA,TRBJ2-7,once,TRBV4-3,CASSQVAGLSYEQYF,TGCGCCAGCAGCCAAGTGGCGGGCCTCTCCTACGAGCAGTACTTC
TRBD1,TRBJ1-2,NA,TRBV9,CASSAAGTGDLTAYGYTF,TGTGCCAGCAGCGCTGCCGGGACAGGGGACCTCACCGCCTATGGCTACACCTTC
TRBD1,TRBJ1-2,NA,TRBV19,CASSRDRGLAVDTF,TGTGCCAGTAGTAGGGACAGGGGGCTCGCTGTAGACACCTTC
NA,TRBJ2-1,NA,TRBV10-3,CAIRVGLDGAEQFF,TGTGCCATACGGGTTGGGCTAGATGGGGCTGAGCAGTTCTTC
NA,TRBJ2-7,NA,TRBV4-1,CASSQETAATDEQYF,TGCGCCAGCAGCCAAGAAACAGCCGCCACGGACGAGCAGTACTTC
TRBD1,TRBJ2-3,NA,TRBV6-6,CASRRQGGHTQYF,TGTGCCAGCAGGCGACAGGGTGGACATACGCAGTATTTT
TRBD1,TRBJ2-3,NA,TRBV11-2,CASSSVGQTSTDTQYF,TGTGCCAGCAGCTCAGTGGGACAGACCAGCACAGATACGCAGTATTTT
TRBD2,TRBJ2-3,NA,TRBV27,CASSTWREGADTQYF,TGTGCCAGCAGTACCTGGCGGGAGGGGGCAGATACGCAGTATTTT
TRBD2,TRBJ2-3,NA,TRBV7-2,CASSSPRGGATGTQYF,TGTGCCAGCAGCTCGCCCCGGGGGGGGGCGACGGGTACGCAGTATTTT
NA,TRBJ2-7,NA,TRBV6-5,CASSPDRSYEQYF,TGTGCCAGCAGTCCCGACAGATCCTACGAGCAGTACTTC
TRBD1,TRBJ2-1,NA,TRBV7-2,CASSLATGSYNEQFF,TGTGCCAGCAGCTTAGCGACAGGGTCCTACAATGAGCAGTTCTTC
TRBD2,TRBJ2-3,once,TRBV7-9,CASSLRGGSADTQYF,TGTGCCAGCAGCCTGAGGGGCGGGAGCGCAGATACGCAGTATTTT
TRBD1,TRBJ2-7,NA,TRBV30,CAWDRGRYEQYF,TGTGCCTGGGACAGGGGGCGGTACGAGCAGTACTTC